Following are 23 T cell receptor beta chains from one sample sequenced in a study of STAT5B mutations in CD4+ large granular lymphocyte leukemia. Generated by immunoSEQ multiplex PCR, the TCRdb table keeps only in-frame clones and is missing some. This table has approximately 24,000 clones, approximately 79% appearing once. Sequencing input: CD4+ T cells from blood buffy coats. The origin of the receptors is a human donor in good health.

DNA of the CDR3: TGTGCCAGCAGTAAGGGGAACACCGGGGAGCTGTTTTTT. Translated, it gives CASSKGNTGELFF. This chain joins TRBV2 and TRBJ2-2; no definite D call. V was cut by 5 bases and J by 1 base, with 5 bases left in between. The length of the CDR3 is 13 residues. Germline CDR1 and CDR2: SNHLY and FYNNEI.

V and J are TRBV11-2 and TRBJ1-2; D is uncertain. The V end lost 1 base, the J end lost 4 bases, and 10 bases lay between the germline ends. Germline CDR1 and CDR2: SGHAT and FQNNGV. The CDR3 extends over 14 amino acids. The CDR3: CASSLVSGVYGYTF. The CDR3 DNA reads TGTGCCAGCAGCTTAGTCTCGGGAGTCTATGGCTACACCTTC.

The rearrangement uses TRBV2 and TRBJ1-1, with D hard to call. Trimming removed 9 bases at V and 2 bases at J, with 13 bases between. CDR3 length: 13 amino acids. Germline V CDR1 and CDR2: SNHLY, FYNNEI. CDR3 region: CARTIGPNTEAFF. CDR3 DNA: TGTGCCAGGACAATCGGGCCAAACACTGAAGCTTTCTTT.

The chain has TRBV4-2 and TRBJ1-3; TRBD1 might be the D (6 bases). Germline CDR1 LGHNA, CDR2 YNFKEQ. V dropped 5 bases and J dropped 1 base, with 12 bases sitting between them. The CDR3 has 15 residues. CDR3 sequence: CASSTQQGSGNTIYF. CDR3 nucleotide sequence: TGTGCCAGCAGCACCCAACAGGGTTCTGGAAACACCATATATTTT.

The chain has TRBV19 and TRBJ1-1, with D hard to call. Per germline, CDR1 LNHDA and CDR2 SQIVND (reference sequence). V was trimmed by 7 bases and J by 1 base, leaving 22 bases between them. This CDR3 has 17 amino acids. CDR3 DNA: TGTGCCAGTATGGAGATGGATGGATGGTGGCCGAACACTGAAGCTTTCTTT. This sequence encodes CASMEMDGWWPNTEAFF. The entire variable domain, with the rest obtained from reference TRBV19 and TRBJ1-1, is as follows: DGGITQSPKYLFRKEGQNVTLSCEQNLNHDAMYWYRQDPGQGLRLIYYSQIVNDFQKGDIAEGYSVSREKKESFPLTVTSAQKNPTAFYLCASMEMDGWWPNTEAFFGQGTRLTVV.

V usage is TRBV7-8 and J usage is TRBJ1-3, with D unresolved. The germline V and J ends were trimmed by 5 bases and 0 bases, with 17 bases remaining between them. This CDR3 contains 17 residues. Germline V gives CDR1 SGHVS, CDR2 FQNEAQ. CDR3 nucleotide sequence: TGTGCCAGCAGCCATCGGGGTAATGAACTCTCTGGAAACACCATATATTTT. Translated, it gives CASSHRGNELSGNTIYF. The whole variable domain, filled in from reference TRBV7-8 and TRBJ1-3, reads GAGVSQSPRYKVAKRGQDVALRCDPISGHVSLFWYQQALGQGPEFLTYFQNEAQLDKSGLPSDRFFAERPEGSVSTLKIQRTQQEDSAVYLCASSHRGNELSGNTIYFGEGSWLTVV.

This clone was seen a few times. V and J are TRBV7-2 and TRBJ1-2; 7 nucleotides match TRBD1. The V gene's germline CDR1 is SGHTA and CDR2 FQGNSA. Trimming cost V 5 bases and J 4 bases; bases outside gene matches: 4. The CDR3 has 13 amino acids. The CDR3 nucleotides read TGTGCCAGCAGCACCGGGACAGTCTATGGCTACACCTTC. Translation gives CASSTGTVYGYTF.

The chain couples TRBV11-2 to TRBJ2-7, with TRBD1 matching 7 bases. V lost 5 bases, J lost 4 bases, and 11 bases stayed unmatched. From germline, CDR1 is SGHAT and CDR2 FQNNGV. This CDR3 has 15 residues. The CDR3 spells CASSPSPGTAYEQYF. CDR3 DNA: TGTGCCAGCAGCCCTAGCCCTGGGACAGCATACGAGCAGTACTTC.

The V call is TRBV18, the J call TRBJ1-2; 8 bases align to TRBD1. From germline, CDR1 is KGHSH and CDR2 LQKENI. The CDR3 has 15 residues. Germline trimming cut 3 bases from V and 8 bases from J; bases unmatched to any gene: 11. This CDR3 reads CASSPTGQGLKGYTF. The CDR3 DNA reads as TGTGCCAGCTCACCGACTGGACAGGGCCTCAAGGGCTACACCTTC.

This sequence joins TRBV7-2 and TRBJ2-7, with 7 bases aligning to TRBD1. With 4 bases clipped from V and 6 bases from J, the junction kept 9 bases outside the gene matches. CDR3 length: 14 residues. CDR1 and CDR2 from the germline V gene are SGHTA and FQGNSA. This CDR3 is CASSSRTGIIEQYF. CDR3 nucleotides: TGTGCCAGCAGCTCCCGGACAGGAATAATCGAGCAGTACTTC.

The V call is TRBV5-1, the J call TRBJ2-3, with 9 bases matching TRBD2. Unmatched junction bases numbered 9, after V lost 0 bases and J lost 4 bases. CDR3 length: 17 amino acids. The V gene's germline CDR1 is SGHRS and CDR2 YFSETQ. Written as DNA, the CDR3 is TGCGCCAGCAGCTTGGTTGTTAGCGGGGGTTCAGCAGATACGCAGTATTTT. Residues: CASSLVVSGGSADTQYF. The entire variable domain, with the rest obtained from reference TRBV5-1 and TRBJ2-3, is as follows: KAGVTQTPRYLIKTRGQQVTLSCSPISGHRSVSWYQQTPGQGLQFLFEYFSETQRNKGNFPGRFSGRQFSNSRSEMNVSTLELGDSALYLCASSLVVSGGSADTQYFGPGTRLTVL.

The rearrangement joins TRBV2 to TRBJ1-1; TRBD1 matches 8 bases. Unmatched junction bases numbered 8, after V lost 4 bases and J lost 1 base. Germline V lookup: CDR1 SNHLY, CDR2 FYNNEI. The CDR3 extends over 16 amino acids. This CDR3 reads CASSGGQARGNTEAFF. The DNA for the CDR3 is TGTGCCAGCAGTGGGGGACAGGCGCGTGGGAACACTGAAGCTTTCTTT.

This chain joins TRBV5-1 and TRBJ2-7; D is uncertain. V was pared by 2 bases and J by 9 bases, with 21 bases between. The germline V gene encodes CDR1 SGHRS and CDR2 YFSETQ. The CDR3 is 15 amino acids. CDR3: CASSFSTTTSFGQYF. CDR3 DNA sequence: TGCGCCAGCAGCTTTAGTACAACGACATCCTTTGGGCAGTACTTC.

V is TRBV5-5 and J is TRBJ2-1; D is uncertain. The germline V gene encodes CDR1 SGHKS and CDR2 YYEKEE (reference sequence). The CDR3 runs 14 residues. Trimming removed 4 bases at V and 4 bases at J, with 12 bases between. CDR3 DNA sequence: TGTGCCAGCAGCGCCACAGAGAAATACAATGAGCAGTTCTTC. This encodes CASSATEKYNEQFF.

This clone was seen only a few times. The CDR3 DNA reads as TGTGCCAGCAGTGATCCGGGAAGGACTGAAGCTTTCTTT. This translates into CASSDPGRTEAFF. The chain has TRBV6-4 and TRBJ1-1; D is unclear. Germline loops: CDR1 MRHNA, CDR2 SNTAGT. V was cut by 3 bases and J by 5 bases, with 10 bases left in between. This CDR3 has 13 amino acids.

This clone is a singleton in its sample. Written as DNA, the CDR3 is TGTGCCAGCAGCAAAGCCCAAGACCCAGGGAGGGCTGAAGCTTTCTTT. This translates into CASSKAQDPGRAEAFF. This chain joins TRBV21-1 and TRBJ1-1. TRBV21-1 is a pseudogene locus. The CDR3 is 16 residues long.

V is TRBV5-4 and J is TRBJ2-3; D possibly corresponds to TRBD2 (6 bases). The CDR3 extends over 15 amino acids. The V gene lost 1 base and the J gene lost 1 base, with 10 bases spanning the gap. CDR1 SGHNT and CDR2 YYREEE come from the germline V gene (reference sequence). The CDR3 protein is CASSLLGGGTDTQYF. For the CDR3, the DNA is TGTGCCAGCAGCTTGTTGGGCGGGGGCACAGATACGCAGTATTTT.

The rearrangement uses TRBV5-4 and TRBJ2-3; TRBD2 matches at 11 bases. From germline, CDR1 is SGHNT and CDR2 YYREEE (reference sequence). Trimming at V came to 4 bases and at J to 2 bases, leaving 9 bases not matched to a gene. The CDR3 is made up of 17 amino acids. The DNA of the CDR3 is TGTGCCAGCAGCCAAATAGCGGGGGGGCCCCTCACAGATACGCAGTATTTT. It codes for CASSQIAGGPLTDTQYF.

The V and J genes are TRBV6-5 and TRBJ1-2; no clear D gene. Trimming removed 0 bases from V and 4 bases from J, with 12 bases in between. Germline V CDR1 and CDR2: MNHEY, SVGAGI. This CDR3 contains 15 residues. The CDR3 DNA sequence: TGTGCCAGCAGTTACTCGTCCCGGGTCTTCTATGGCTACACCTTC. Translation gives CASSYSSRVFYGYTF.

The chain recombines TRBV20-1 with TRBJ1-1; D is unclear. CDR1 is DFQATT and CDR2 is SNEGSKA in the germline V gene (reference sequence). V lost 3 bases, J lost 8 bases, and 10 bases lay in between. This CDR3 is built from 11 residues. The CDR3 DNA reads TGCAGTGCTAGTACAAGGAAAGAAGCTTTCTTT. It specifies CSASTRKEAFF.

This clone has just one count. The chain carries TRBV2 and TRBJ2-1, with D possibly TRBD2 on 6 matching bases. The germline gives CDR1 SNHLY, CDR2 FYNNEI. V lost 0 bases, J lost 0 bases, and 12 bases lay in between. The CDR3 extends over 17 amino acids. The CDR3 DNA sequence: TGTGCCAGCAGTGAAGCGGGACGGGGGAGCTCCTACAATGAGCAGTTCTTC. It specifies CASSEAGRGSSYNEQFF. Variable domain in full (rest from reference TRBV2 and TRBJ2-1): EPEVTQTPSHQVTQMGQEVILRCVPISNHLYFYWYRQILGQKVEFLVSFYNNEISEKSEIFDDQFSVERPDGSNFTLKIRSTKLEDSAMYFCASSEAGRGSSYNEQFFGPGTRLTVL.

The genes are TRBV7-8 and TRBJ1-3; maybe TRBD1 (5 bases). V shed 7 bases and J shed 8 bases, with 15 bases lying between them. The CDR3 is 13 amino acids. CDR1 is SGHVS, CDR2 FQNEAQ, per germline. CDR3 in DNA: TGTGCCAGCAACCATGGGGCATTAGACACCATATATTTT. Translating gives CASNHGALDTIYF.

The rearrangement uses TRBV6-6 and TRBJ1-2; a weak D match, TRBD1 (6 bases). The CDR3 runs 16 residues. Germline V lookup: CDR1 MNHNY, CDR2 SVGAGI (reference sequence). V was trimmed by 8 bases and J by 6 bases, leaving 25 bases between them. The DNA for the CDR3 is TGTGCCAGCTTCCCAGGACGGGATTGGGGGGCTGATGGCTACACCTTC. As protein: CASFPGRDWGADGYTF.